Listed below are T cell receptor beta chains from one sample, sequenced in a study of graft-versus-host responses after intestinal transplantation. These receptors lack a known antigen. The data were produced by immunoSEQ multiplex PCR, yet TCRdb's version contains in-frame clones alone and is incomplete. The repertoire holds around 110,000 clones, roughly 86% seen once, with approximately 0.76% in the top ten. The sequencing used unstimulated CD4+ T cells sorted from spleen or lymph node cells, collected before transplant. Receptor source: a human donor who was the organ donor for an intestinal transplant. The CDR3 runs from the conserved cysteine through the conserved F or W. A D gene is named only where the DNA matches it firmly. For some rows the clone size is stated as once, few or many, or as a class when expanded; others skip it.

TRBV29-1,TRBD1,TRBJ1-1,-,CSVEENRGSTEAFF,TGCAGCGTTGAAGAAAACAGGGGGTCCACTGAAGCTTTCTTT
TRBV20-1,-,TRBJ1-4,-,CSALREKLFF,TGCAGTGCGCTACGTGAAAAACTGTTTTTT
TRBV6-1,-,TRBJ2-2,few,CASSESRRDGELFF,TGTGCCAGCAGTGAAAGTAGGCGGGACGGGGAGCTGTTTTTT
TRBV6-5,-,TRBJ1-1,-,CASSYSQGPTSAFF,TGTGCCAGCAGTTACTCACAGGGACCGACTTCAGCTTTCTTT
TRBV15,-,TRBJ2-7,-,CATSREGGQTYEQYF,TGTGCCACCAGCAGAGAGGGAGGCCAAACTTACGAGCAGTACTTC
TRBV7-8,-,TRBJ1-1,once,CASSVGLRMNTEAFF,TGTGCCAGCAGCGTGGGTCTCCGTATGAACACTGAAGCTTTCTTT
TRBV15,-,TRBJ2-3,-,CATSRPIDTQYF,TGTGCCACCAGCCGACCCATTGATACGCAGTATTTT
TRBV6-5,-,TRBJ1-1,-,CASSTSRNTEAFF,TGTGCCAGCAGTACCTCTAGGAACACTGAAGCTTTCTTT
TRBV6-1,TRBD1,TRBJ1-5,-,CASNSGTGFNQPQHF,TGTGCCAGCAACTCCGGGACAGGGTTCAATCAGCCCCAGCATTTT
TRBV19,-,TRBJ2-3,-,CASRTGGSWGTDTQYF,TGTGCCAGTAGGACCGGGGGATCCTGGGGCACAGATACGCAGTATTTT
TRBV7-9,-,TRBJ1-1,-,CASSLYRENTEAFF,TGTGCCAGCAGCTTGTACAGGGAGAACACTGAAGCTTTCTTT
TRBV19,-,TRBJ2-7,-,CASSGSGTYTYEQYF,TGTGCCAGTAGTGGCTCCGGGACGTATACTTACGAGCAGTACTTC
TRBV11-3,TRBD2,TRBJ2-2,once,CASSWGLAGTGELFF,TGTGCCAGCAGCTGGGGACTAGCGGGAACCGGGGAGCTGTTTTTT
TRBV4-1,-,TRBJ2-1,-,CASRETRGSSYNEQFF,TGCGCCAGCAGAGAGACCAGGGGTAGCTCCTACAATGAGCAGTTCTTC
TRBV2,-,TRBJ2-7,-,CASMAGSSYEQYF,TGTGCCAGCATGGCAGGGAGCTCCTACGAGCAGTACTTC
TRBV5-1,TRBD1,TRBJ2-2,-,CASRDRGAATGELFF,TGCGCCAGCAGGGACAGGGGGGCGGCCACCGGGGAGCTGTTTTTT
TRBV5-6,-,TRBJ1-3,-,CASNLAGAGNTIYF,TGTGCCAGCAACCTTGCCGGAGCTGGAAACACCATATATTTT
TRBV6-5,-,TRBJ1-6,once,CASGDRSSYNSPLHF,TGTGCCAGCGGAGACCGGAGCTCCTATAATTCACCCCTCCACTTT
TRBV7-9,TRBD1,TRBJ2-7,-,CASSLGRTGTAYEQYF,TGTGCCAGCAGCTTAGGGAGGACAGGGACAGCCTACGAGCAGTACTTC
TRBV6-1,-,TRBJ2-7,once,CASSEDRTSLVYEQYF,TGTGCCAGCAGTGAAGACAGGACCTCACTAGTCTACGAGCAGTACTTC
TRBV18,-,TRBJ1-1,-,CASGQMNTEAFF,TGTGCCAGCGGACAGATGAACACTGAAGCTTTCTTT
TRBV5-1,TRBD1,TRBJ2-1,-,CASSLAVRGSYNEQFF,TGCGCCAGCAGCTTGGCCGTCAGGGGGTCCTACAATGAGCAGTTCTTC
TRBV5-4,-,TRBJ2-7,few,CASSLQGTSYEQYF,TGTGCCAGCAGCTTGCAGGGTACGTCCTACGAGCAGTACTTC
TRBV30,-,TRBJ2-5,-,CAWIGGVSQETQYF,TGTGCCTGGATTGGAGGGGTATCCCAAGAGACCCAGTACTTC
TRBV6-6,TRBD1,TRBJ1-2,-,CASSKNRGRFYGYTF,TGTGCCAGCAGTAAGAACAGGGGCCGCTTCTATGGCTACACCTTC
TRBV30,TRBD2,TRBJ2-4,-,CAWSRDLAGVVNIQYF,TGTGCCTGGAGCCGGGACCTAGCGGGAGTAGTGAACATTCAGTACTTC
TRBV29-1,-,TRBJ2-1,-,CSVGGTGVNEQFF,TGCAGCGTCGGGGGCACAGGGGTCAATGAGCAGTTCTTC
TRBV19,-,TRBJ1-5,-,CASIRVALSNQPQHF,TGTGCCAGTATCAGGGTTGCCCTTAGCAATCAGCCCCAGCATTTT
TRBV7-2,-,TRBJ2-7,-,CASSPYLKTYEQYF,TGTGCCAGCAGCCCATACTTGAAAACCTACGAGCAGTACTTC
TRBV9,TRBD2,TRBJ2-5,few,CASSVLAGGPEETQYF,TGTGCCAGCAGCGTCCTAGCGGGGGGCCCGGAAGAGACCCAGTACTTC
TRBV11-3,-,TRBJ2-4,-,CASSLDQGAKNIQYF,TGTGCCAGCAGCTTAGATCAGGGGGCCAAAAACATTCAGTACTTC
TRBV18,-,TRBJ1-1,-,CASSPDLNTEAFF,TGTGCCAGCTCACCGGACTTGAACACTGAAGCTTTCTTT
TRBV7-2,TRBD2,TRBJ2-1,-,CASSLIPGRAYNEQFF,TGTGCCAGCAGCTTAATCCCGGGGAGGGCCTACAATGAGCAGTTCTTC